This entry is about one TCR beta chain. Antigen specificity is unknown. For each subset, genomic DNA was distributed in equal portions over several immunoSEQ plates. Produced via immunoSEQ multiplex PCR; TCRdb's table is partial and in-frame only. Counted here are about 680,000 clones, 90% to 95% occurring once; the ten biggest clones make up 24%. This sample is part of a study of shared clonotypes between healthy human individuals. Germline loops: CDR1 SGHTS, CDR2 YDEGEE. V trimming: 2 bases; J trimming: 4 bases; junction bases outside the gene matches: 7. The CDR3 runs to 15 residues. Naive CD8 cells comprised CD45RO-negative, CCR7-positively selected cells, excluding terminally differentiated effector memory CD45RA+ cells. General study findings and limits: Among the subsets, naive ones generally showed larger estimated richness than memory ones. Some clonotypes were shared by all four sorted-subset donors, while others were not shared. The non-shared ones had lower generation probabilities than the shared ones.

The chain couples TRBV5-8 to TRBJ2-7; 9 bases are shared with TRBD1. This TCR came from a man aged 25-40 years in good health. The material sequenced was naive CD8+ T cells sorted from blood. The CDR3 loop is CASSFYRDREYEQYF. The CDR3 region has the DNA TGTGCCAGCAGCTTTTACCGGGACAGGGAATACGAGCAGTACTTC.